One sample yielded the 5 T cell receptor beta chains listed below, sequenced in a study of vaccination and CD4 T cells after COVID-19 (dated by TCRdb to between 2021 and 2023). The library relied on PCR. Instrument on record: Illumina iSeq 100. TCR sequencing of DNA from cultured CD4+ T cells used the Oncomine TCR Beta short-read assay at the Johns Hopkins FTIC core. The QIAamp micro DNA kit was used to extract genomic DNA from the cultured CD4+ T cells. TCRdb reworked the public reads: Q25 trimming with fastp, MiXCR clone assembly, productive beta chains retained. Rows with a matching CDR3 protein are joined into one entry that keeps the most common DNA and genes. Recorded for this sample are thousands of distinct CDR3 sequences; approximately 35% of them occurred a single time. 38% of the sample lies in the top ten. No antigen has been identified for these receptors. The sample's treatment or condition label is to be understood as: approximately 11-day PBMC culture with coronavirus spike peptide pools or control peptides (ViraFEST assay). CD4+ T cells from unexposed donors were collected before the COVID-19 pandemic (2011-2018).

The sample consisted of CD4+ T cells from blood, cultured in vitro. These receptors all come from a human donor in good health.

This clonotype has only a few counts. V is TRBV7-9 and J is TRBJ2-7, with D perhaps TRBD2 (5 bases). The CDR3 is 14 amino acids. Germline values: CDR1 SEHNR, CDR2 FQNEAQ (reference sequence). V shed 5 bases and J shed 3 bases, with 14 bases lying between them. The CDR3 DNA reads TGTGCCAGCAGCCCACTACTAGGATTCTACGAGCAGTACTTC. Translating it yields CASSPLLGFYEQYF.

This clonotype appeared a few times. The chain carries TRBV20-1 and TRBJ1-3; D gene uncertain. The CDR3 contains 14 residues. Trimming pared 0 bases from V and 1 base from J, leaving 7 bases between. Germline CDR1 is DFQATT and CDR2 is SNEGSKA (reference sequence). Here the CDR3 reads CSARDRRSGNTIYF. The CDR3 DNA follows: TGCAGTGCTAGAGATCGCAGATCTGGAAACACCATATATTTT.

This sequence joins TRBV14 and TRBJ2-7; TRBD1 aligns across 7 bases. CDR1 is SGHDN, CDR2 FVKESK, per germline. V gave up 3 bases and J gave up 6 bases; unmatched junction bases: 11. The CDR3 sequence is 15 residues long. This chain's CDR3 is CASSQGWDRGVEQYF. The DNA for the CDR3 is TGTGCCAGCAGCCAGGGGTGGGACAGAGGGGTCGAGCAGTACTTC. The whole variable domain, filled in from reference TRBV14 and TRBJ2-7, reads EAGVTQFPSHSVIEKGQTVTLRCDPISGHDNLYWYRRVMGKEIKFLLHFVKESKQDESGMPNNRFLAERTGGTYSTLKVQPAELEDSGVYFCASSQGWDRGVEQYFGPGTRLTVT.

The J gene is TRBJ2-7, the V gene TRBV21-1. TRBV21-1 is noted as a pseudogene. The length of the CDR3 is 13 residues. The CDR3 nucleotides read TGTGCCAGCAGCAACGCCGCCACCTACGAGCAGTACTTC. This translates into CASSNAATYEQYF.

The genes are TRBV7-2 and TRBJ2-3; 7 positions match TRBD1. The germline V gene encodes CDR1 SGHTA and CDR2 FQGNSA. CDR3 length equals 16 residues. V lost 4 bases and J lost 2; bases outside the gene matches: 9. The chain's CDR3 is CASSSTGASFTDTQYF. The CDR3 DNA is TGTGCCAGCAGCTCCACAGGGGCCAGCTTCACAGATACGCAGTATTTT.